The 14 T cell receptor beta chains in this list originate from one sample, sequenced in a study of cytomegalovirus exposure and HLA in healthy donors. Use of 60 Vbeta and 13 Jbeta primers characterized the PCR. Repertoires were generated with immunoSEQ multiplex PCR, while TCRdb's copy carries only in-frame clones and drops some. The table has 120,000 or so clones, approximately 78% seen once; the top ten hold approximately 1.2%. Material for sequencing was PBMCs. All receptors come from a woman between 25 and 40 years old in good health and CMV-seronegative.

The chain recombines TRBV5-1 with TRBJ2-7; 11 bases are shared with TRBD2. V lost 4 bases, J lost 6 bases, and 15 bases stayed unmatched. The CDR3 runs to 17 residues. The germline gives CDR1 SGHRS, CDR2 YFSETQ. DNA for the CDR3: TGCGCCAGCAGCCCGTCTTTAGCGGGAGGGCCAGTTGGCGAGCAGTACTTC. Translating gives CASSPSLAGGPVGEQYF.

The chain joins TRBV5-1 to TRBJ1-6; the match to TRBD1 covers 9 bases. V was clipped by 5 bases and J by 2 bases; unmatched bases: 2. Germline V gene lookup returns CDR1 SGHRS and CDR2 YFSETQ. The CDR3 extends over 15 amino acids. The CDR3 protein is CASRRTGAYNSPLHF. DNA for the CDR3: TGCGCCAGCAGACGGACAGGGGCCTATAATTCACCCCTCCACTTT. Full variable domain (remainder filled in from reference TRBV5-1 and TRBJ1-6): KAGVTQTPRYLIKTRGQQVTLSCSPISGHRSVSWYQQTPGQGLQFLFEYFSETQRNKGNFPGRFSGRQFSNSRSEMNVSTLELGDSALYLCASRRTGAYNSPLHFGNGTRLTVT.

V and J are TRBV15 and TRBJ1-3, with D possibly TRBD1 on 5 matching bases. V was pared by 0 bases and J by 10 bases, with 10 bases between. The CDR3 extends over 13 amino acids. Germline values: CDR1 LNHNV, CDR2 YYDKDF (reference sequence). CDR3 nucleotide sequence: TGTGCCACCAGCAGAGAATATAGGGGTACCATATATTTT. It translates to CATSREYRGTIYF.

This clone was counted a single time. J is TRBJ2-7 and V is TRBV6-5, with D possibly TRBD2 on 6 matching bases. V was shortened by 6 bases and J by 0 bases, with 15 bases between the two germline ends. This CDR3 comprises 15 residues. Germline V gene lookup returns CDR1 MNHEY and CDR2 SVGAGI. CDR3 loop: CASSQAAGNSYEQYF. DNA of the CDR3: TGTGCCAGCAGCCAGGCAGCGGGCAACTCCTACGAGCAGTACTTC.

This sequence joins TRBV27 and TRBJ2-2; TRBD1 agrees at 10 bases. From germline, CDR1 is MNHEY and CDR2 SMNVEV (reference sequence). After removal of 6 bases from V and 6 bases from J, the junction contained 4 bases not matched to a gene. The CDR3 sequence is 14 residues long. The CDR3 DNA reads TGTGCCAGCAGCCCCGGGACAGGGGCCGGGGAGCTGTTTTTT. Translating gives CASSPGTGAGELFF.

Details on this clone: A junction end diverges from the germline sequence, so it may reflect a read error. The chain joins TRBV29-1 to TRBJ1-3; a weak D match, TRBD1 (5 bases). CDR1 SQVTM and CDR2 ANQGSEA come from the germline V gene. This CDR3 comprises 12 residues. CDR3 sequence (DNA): TGCAGCGTGCTTGGGACTGGGAACACCATATATTTT. Encoded protein: CSVLGTGNTIYF.

This chain joins TRBV19 and TRBJ1-1; TRBD1 aligns across 9 bases. Germline V gene lookup returns CDR1 LNHDA and CDR2 SQIVND (reference sequence). The CDR3 runs to 14 residues. V dropped 5 bases and J dropped 7; count of bases not matched to a gene: 8. DNA for the CDR3: TGTGCCAGTAGTCCCCGGACAGGGGTCGGTGAAGCTTTCTTT. Translation: CASSPRTGVGEAFF.

In this sample, this clone turned up a few times. This chain joins TRBV5-6 and TRBJ1-1; no clear D gene. The CDR3 length is 16 residues. The germline V gene encodes CDR1 SGHDT and CDR2 YYEEEE. The V end lost 5 bases, the J end lost 6 bases, and 23 bases lay between the germline ends. The CDR3 is CASRTLSLTHAPEAFF. The DNA of the CDR3 is TGTGCCAGCAGAACGCTGTCTCTAACCCACGCCCCTGAAGCTTTCTTT.

The chain links TRBV1 to TRBJ1-5; the tabulated D call, TRBD1, remains unverified against the DNA. TRBV1 is termed a pseudogene. The CDR3 runs 16 residues. Here the CDR3 reads CTSSQDRGRSNQPQHF. CDR3 in DNA: TGCACCAGCAGCCAAGACAGGGGCCGTAGCAATCAGCCCCAGCATTTT.

The gene calls are TRBV5-4 and TRBJ2-4, with a tentative D call TRBD2 (5 bases). Trimming took 4 bases from V and 8 from J, leaving 19 bases between them. Germline V gene data show CDR1 as SGHNT and CDR2 as YYREEE (reference sequence). The CDR3 length is 15 residues. The CDR3 sequence is CASSHTGIPRDIQYF. In nucleotides, the CDR3 is TGTGCCAGCAGCCACACTGGGATCCCGAGGGACATTCAGTACTTC.

This chain connects TRBV28 to TRBJ2-7; unclear D gene. The CDR3 spans 13 residues. The germline CDR1 and CDR2 sequences are MDHEN and SYDVKM. V gave up 2 bases and J gave up 3 bases, with 8 bases separating them. CDR3 protein: CASSLQSLYEQYF. CDR3 DNA: TGTGCCAGCAGTTTACAGTCCCTCTACGAGCAGTACTTC. The variable domain in full, completed from reference TRBV28 and TRBJ2-7, reads DVKVTQSSRYLVKRTGEKVFLECVQDMDHENMFWYRQDPGLGLRLIYFSYDVKMKEKGDIPEGYSVSREKKERFSLILESASTNQTSMYLCASSLQSLYEQYFGPGTRLTVT.

The V and J genes are TRBV4-1 and TRBJ1-2; tentative D call: TRBD1 (6 bases). The CDR3 has 17 residues. CDR1 MGHRA and CDR2 YSYEKL come from the germline V gene. V was trimmed by 0 bases and J by 6 bases, leaving 20 bases between them. CDR3 loop: CASSQEAAGAPRDGYTF. The CDR3 coding sequence is TGCGCCAGCAGCCAAGAGGCGGCAGGGGCTCCGCGAGATGGCTACACCTTC.

V and J are TRBV4-2 and TRBJ2-7; D is ambiguous. Germline CDR1 LGHNA, CDR2 YNFKEQ. V lost 5 bases, J lost 0 bases, and 11 bases lay in between. CDR3 length equals 14 residues. The CDR3 coding sequence is TGTGCCAGCAGCTATAAAAAGAGCTCCTACGAGCAGTACTTC. Amino acid sequence: CASSYKKSSYEQYF.

V gene TRBV5-1 combines with J gene TRBJ2-7, with 10 bases that match TRBD1. V was clipped by 3 bases and J by 4 bases; unmatched bases: 4. This CDR3 is built from 14 residues. Germline-derived CDR1 and CDR2 are SGHRS and YFSETQ. This chain's CDR3 is CASSSTGGSYEQYF. The DNA for the CDR3 is TGCGCCAGCAGCTCGACAGGGGGCTCTTACGAGCAGTACTTC.